This is a list of T cell receptor beta chains from one sample in a study of blood T cell repertoires in COVID-19. The method was immunoSEQ multiplex PCR; TCRdb's version includes in-frame clones alone and lacks a portion of them. This repertoire shows 410,000 or so clones, 86% found once; its top ten account for approximately 1.5%. Sequencing was carried out using peripheral blood. The source of these receptors is a woman in her thirties with active or convalescent COVID-19. CDR3s include the opening cysteine and the closing phenylalanine or tryptophan. Each record gives: D gene, clone size, J gene, V gene, CDR3 protein, CDR3 DNA. D genes are given only for firm matches. Rows may omit the clone size; those that give it use once, few, many or a size class.

TRBD2 | few | TRBJ2-1 | TRBV24-1 | CATSSGVMTAEQFF | TGTGCCACCAGTAGCGGGGTAATGACTGCCGAGCAGTTCTTC
- | - | TRBJ2-7 | TRBV6-5 | CASIKDGSYEQYF | TGTGCCAGCATCAAAGACGGGTCCTACGAGCAGTACTTC
- | - | TRBJ1-4 | TRBV10-2 | CASSEDHSQGEKLFF | TGCGCCAGCAGTGAGGACCACTCCCAGGGGGAAAAACTGTTTTTT
- | once | TRBJ2-4 | TRBV19 | CASSPEGNIQYF | TGTGCCAGTAGTCCTGAGGGAAACATTCAGTACTTC
- | - | TRBJ1-4 | TRBV5-1 | CASSPTGPSNEKLFF | TGCGCCAGCAGTCCAACAGGGCCAAGTAATGAAAAACTGTTTTTT
- | - | TRBJ2-7 | TRBV28 | CASSFPGNRVYEQYF | TGTGCCAGCAGTTTCCCAGGGAATAGGGTGTACGAGCAGTACTTC
TRBD1 | - | TRBJ2-5 | TRBV13 | CASSLGRTGQETQYF | TGTGCCAGCAGCTTAGGCCGGACAGGACAAGAGACCCAGTACTTC
- | - | TRBJ1-5 | TRBV5-8 | CASSHRVGVKGNQPQHF | TGTGCCAGCAGCCACAGGGTGGGGGTTAAGGGCAATCAGCCCCAGCATTTT
- | - | TRBJ2-7 | TRBV5-4 | CASSLVALDSSYEQYF | TGTGCCAGCAGCTTGGTTGCTCTAGACAGCTCCTACGAGCAGTACTTC
- | - | TRBJ2-7 | TRBV10-2 | CASSEEFSYEQYF | TGCGCCAGCAGTGAGGAGTTTTCCTACGAGCAGTACTTC
- | - | TRBJ1-5 | TRBV18 | CASSRGSSNQPQHF | TGTGCCAGCTCACGAGGCAGTAGCAATCAGCCCCAGCATTTT
- | - | TRBJ1-3 | TRBV19 | CASTTVWGALNTIYF | TGTGCCAGTACTACCGTCTGGGGAGCTTTAAACACCATATATTTT
- | - | TRBJ1-1 | TRBV5-4 | CASSLAGDLKAFF | TGTGCCAGCAGCTTGGCAGGGGATTTAAAAGCTTTCTTT
TRBD1 | - | TRBJ1-4 | TRBV5-1 | CASSPDRVGEKLFF | TGCGCCAGCAGCCCGGACAGGGTGGGTGAAAAACTGTTTTTT
- | few | TRBJ2-5 | TRBV5-1 | CASSSTGFQETQYF | TGCGCCAGCAGCTCGACAGGATTTCAAGAGACCCAGTACTTC
- | - | TRBJ1-4 | TRBV2 | CASSSSEKLFF | TGTGCCAGCAGTTCGTCTGAAAAACTGTTTTTT
TRBD1 | - | TRBJ2-1 | TRBV7-9 | CASEPDRGSYNEQFF | TGTGCCAGTGAACCGGACAGGGGTTCCTACAATGAGCAGTTCTTC
TRBD1 | few | TRBJ1-4 | TRBV19 | CASGGQGSTNEKLFF | TGTGCCAGTGGGGGACAGGGCTCAACTAATGAAAAACTGTTTTTT
TRBD1 | - | TRBJ1-6 | TRBV15 | CATSPRTGTGHPPLHF | TGTGCCACCAGCCCCCGGACCGGGACAGGGCATCCCCCCCTCCACTTT
TRBD1 | few | TRBJ2-7 | TRBV3-1/TRBV3-2 | CASSQVTGGGYEQYF | TGTGCCAGCAGCCAAGTAACAGGGGGAGGCTACGAGCAGTACTTC
- | - | TRBJ1-1 | TRBV25-1 | CASSEYYNEGTFF | TGTGCCAGCAGTGAATACTATAATGAGGGAACTTTCTTT
- | - | TRBJ1-2 | TRBV4-1 | CASSQDLSGYTF | TGCGCCAGCAGCCAAGATTTATCTGGCTACACCTTC
TRBD1 | - | TRBJ2-2 | TRBV7-2 | CASSMGQGATGELFF | TGTGCCAGCAGCATGGGACAGGGGGCTACCGGGGAGCTGTTTTTT
- | - | TRBJ2-5 | TRBV15 | CATSRERTRPPQETQYF | TGTGCCACCAGCAGGGAACGAACTAGGCCACCCCAAGAGACCCAGTACTTC
TRBD1 | - | TRBJ2-1 | TRBV14 | CASSPFTGTGDFSSYNEQFF | TGTGCCAGCAGCCCCTTTACCGGGACAGGGGATTTTAGCTCCTACAATGAGCAGTTCTTC
TRBD1 | - | TRBJ2-5 | TRBV7-8 | CASSPEPGQGTQETQYF | TGTGCCAGCAGCCCAGAACCGGGACAGGGGACACAAGAGACCCAGTACTTC
- | once | TRBJ2-1 | TRBV29-1 | CSVEGAVIYNEQFF | TGCAGCGTTGAAGGAGCGGTGATCTACAATGAGCAGTTCTTC
TRBD2 | - | TRBJ2-5 | TRBV7-2 | CASSNGGRIWETQYF | TGTGCCAGCAGCAATGGCGGGAGGATATGGGAGACCCAGTACTTC
- | - | TRBJ1-5 | TRBV6-6 | CASSYSNRDQPQHF | TGTGCCAGCAGTTACTCGAACAGGGACCAGCCCCAGCATTTT
TRBD1 | - | TRBJ1-5 | TRBV9 | CASSALLRDRSNSNQPQHF | TGTGCCAGCAGCGCCCTACTTCGGGACAGATCAAATAGCAATCAGCCCCAGCATTTT
- | - | TRBJ1-1 | TRBV6-5 | CASSYRSEAFF | TGTGCCAGCAGTTACCGGAGTGAAGCTTTCTTT
TRBD2 | - | TRBJ2-5 | TRBV5-1 | CASSTGLAGNRQETQYF | TGCGCCAGCAGCACGGGACTAGCGGGAAACCGACAAGAGACCCAGTACTTC
- | - | TRBJ2-2 | TRBV6-1 | CASSEQLANTGELFF | TGTGCCAGCAGTGAACAACTAGCAAACACCGGGGAGCTGTTTTTT
- | - | TRBJ2-3 | TRBV2 | CASSEALQGGDTQYF | TGTGCCAGCAGTGAAGCGCTCCAGGGGGGAGATACGCAGTATTTT
TRBD1 | - | TRBJ2-4 | TRBV6-1 | CASSETSTGGTKNIQYF | TGTGCCAGCAGTGAAACCTCAACAGGGGGGACCAAAAACATTCAGTACTTC
- | - | TRBJ2-1 | TRBV3-1/TRBV3-2 | CASSQDPGRYNEQFF | TGTGCCAGCAGCCAAGATCCGGGGAGGTACAATGAGCAGTTCTTC
- | once | TRBJ1-2 | TRBV5-6 | CASSLTPDGYTF | TGTGCCAGCAGCCTCACTCCGGATGGCTACACCTTC
TRBD2 | - | TRBJ2-3 | TRBV5-1 | CASSTWTSGGGDTQYF | TGCGCCAGCAGCACTTGGACTAGCGGGGGCGGGGATACGCAGTATTTT
TRBD2 | - | TRBJ2-3 | TRBV7-9 | CASSLVPSGEAADTQYF | TGTGCCAGCAGCTTAGTCCCTAGCGGGGAAGCGGCAGATACGCAGTATTTT
- | - | TRBJ2-7 | TRBV11-2 | CASSLAGQRYEQYF | TGTGCCAGCAGCTTAGCCGGCCAGCGCTACGAGCAGTACTTC
TRBD1 | - | TRBJ1-2 | TRBV30 | CAWIRDRDVYGYTF | TGTGCCTGGATTCGGGACAGGGACGTCTATGGCTACACCTTC
- | - | TRBJ2-7 | TRBV5-1 | CASSSREEESYEQYF | TGCGCCAGCAGCTCTCGAGAGGAGGAGTCCTACGAGCAGTACTTC
- | - | TRBJ1-3 | TRBV15 | CATGSRGSGNTIYF | TGTGCCACCGGCTCCCGGGGCTCTGGAAACACCATATATTTT